This record concerns one TCR beta chain sequence. Germline and junction disagree at one end, which may indicate a read error. TCR beta cDNA was reverse-transcribed from about 500 ng of total RNA. The reaction used a constant-region primer and ProtoScript II reverse transcriptase. Slightly modified ARM-PCR served as the procedure for the TCR beta libraries. These libraries came from three rounds of nested multiplex PCR. TRBV1-TRBV30 forward primers and a C-beta reverse primer were used in the first two PCR rounds, which each ran for approximately 11 cycles. TCRdb re-derived calls from the multiplex PCR reads in MiXCR, one entry per CDR3 protein. In the table there are roughly 23,000 distinct CDR3 sequences, approximately 70% of which are singletons. Without any cell sorting, about 18-31 mg of bulk tissue yielded co-extracted RNA and DNA. This sample was taken from a study of tumor-infiltrating lymphocytes in primary liver carcinoma.

Looked up from germline, CDR1 is MGHRA and CDR2 is YSYEKL. This CDR3 is 15 amino acids long. The clonotype originates from a man in his forties with primary liver carcinoma and hepatitis B virus infection. This chain links TRBV4-1 with TRBJ2-1; D not certain. Sequenced: liver tumor tissue from sampling region 1. Subset noted: tumor region T1, superior pole. This chain's CDR3 is CTRSPLGSNNNEQFF. As DNA, the CDR3 is TGCACCAGGAGCCCGCTCGGTAGCAACAACAATGAGCAGTTCTTC.